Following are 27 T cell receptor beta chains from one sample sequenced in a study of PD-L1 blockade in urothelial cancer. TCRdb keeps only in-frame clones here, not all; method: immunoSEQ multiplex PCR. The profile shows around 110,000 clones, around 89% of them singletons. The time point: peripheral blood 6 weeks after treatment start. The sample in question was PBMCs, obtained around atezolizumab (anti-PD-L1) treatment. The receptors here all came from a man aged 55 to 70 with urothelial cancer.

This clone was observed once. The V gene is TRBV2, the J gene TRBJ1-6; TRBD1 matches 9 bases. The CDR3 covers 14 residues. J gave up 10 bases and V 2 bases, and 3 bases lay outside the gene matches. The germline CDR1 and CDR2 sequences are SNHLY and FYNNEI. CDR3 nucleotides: TGTGCCAGCAGTGAAACAGGGGGCTACTCACCCCTCCACTTT. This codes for CASSETGGYSPLHF.

The CDR3 region is CASSYRLAGVNEQFF. CDR3 nucleotides: TGTGCCAGCAGCTATCGGCTAGCGGGAGTTAATGAGCAGTTCTTC. V usage is TRBV11-2 and J usage is TRBJ2-1; 10 nucleotides align to TRBD2. The CDR3 is 15 amino acids. CDR1 is SGHAT, CDR2 FQNNGV, per germline. V dropped 4 bases and J dropped 7; count of bases not matched to a gene: 7.

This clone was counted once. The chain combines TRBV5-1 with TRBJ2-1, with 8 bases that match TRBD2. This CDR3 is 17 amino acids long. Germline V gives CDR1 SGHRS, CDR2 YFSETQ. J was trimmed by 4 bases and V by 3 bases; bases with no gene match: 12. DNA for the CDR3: TGCGCCAGCAGCTCTACGACGGTTGGCGGGGGGTACAATGAGCAGTTCTTC. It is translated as CASSSTTVGGGYNEQFF.

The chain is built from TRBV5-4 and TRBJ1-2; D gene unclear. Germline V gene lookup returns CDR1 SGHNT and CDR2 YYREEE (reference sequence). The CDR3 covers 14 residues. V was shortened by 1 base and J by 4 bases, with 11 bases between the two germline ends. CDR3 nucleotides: TGTGCCAGCAGCTTGTGGGCGAACAGCTATGGCTACACCTTC. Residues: CASSLWANSYGYTF.

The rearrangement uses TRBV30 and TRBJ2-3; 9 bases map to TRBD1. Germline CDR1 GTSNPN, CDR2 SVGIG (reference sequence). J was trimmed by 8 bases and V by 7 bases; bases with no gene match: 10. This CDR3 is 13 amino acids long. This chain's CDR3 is CAFNRGLGGTQYF. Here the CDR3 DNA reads TGTGCCTTCAACAGGGGGCTGGGGGGTACGCAGTATTTT.

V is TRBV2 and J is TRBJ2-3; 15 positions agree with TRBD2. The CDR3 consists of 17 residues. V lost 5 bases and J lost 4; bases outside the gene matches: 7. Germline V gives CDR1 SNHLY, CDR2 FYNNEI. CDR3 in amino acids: CASSPGTSGRTADTQYF. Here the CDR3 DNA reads TGTGCCAGCAGTCCGGGGACTAGCGGGAGGACCGCAGATACGCAGTATTTT.

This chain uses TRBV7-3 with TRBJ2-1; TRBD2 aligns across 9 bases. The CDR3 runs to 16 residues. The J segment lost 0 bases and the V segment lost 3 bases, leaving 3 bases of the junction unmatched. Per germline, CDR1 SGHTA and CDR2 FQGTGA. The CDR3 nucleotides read TGTGCCAGCAGCTTTCTAGCGGGAAGCTCCTACAATGAGCAGTTCTTC. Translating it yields CASSFLAGSSYNEQFF.

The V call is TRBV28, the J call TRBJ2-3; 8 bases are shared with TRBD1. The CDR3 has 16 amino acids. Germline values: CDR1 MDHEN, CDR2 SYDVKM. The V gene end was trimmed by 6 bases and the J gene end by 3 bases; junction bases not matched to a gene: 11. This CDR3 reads CASRGPGTGKTDTQYF. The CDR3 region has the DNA TGTGCCAGCAGGGGTCCCGGGACAGGTAAAACAGATACGCAGTATTTT.

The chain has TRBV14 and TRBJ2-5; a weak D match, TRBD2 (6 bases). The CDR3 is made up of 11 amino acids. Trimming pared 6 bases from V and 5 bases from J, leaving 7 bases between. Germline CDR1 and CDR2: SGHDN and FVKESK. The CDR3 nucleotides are TGTGCCAGCAGTCGGGAGGAGACCCAGTACTTC. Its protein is CASSREETQYF.

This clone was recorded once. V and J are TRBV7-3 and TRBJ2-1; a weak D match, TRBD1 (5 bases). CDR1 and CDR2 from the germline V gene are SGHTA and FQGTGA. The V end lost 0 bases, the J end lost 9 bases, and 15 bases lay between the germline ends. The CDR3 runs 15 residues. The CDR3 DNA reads TGTGCCAGCAGCTTAACAGGGGTTGGTACGATTGAGCAGTTCTTC. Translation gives CASSLTGVGTIEQFF.

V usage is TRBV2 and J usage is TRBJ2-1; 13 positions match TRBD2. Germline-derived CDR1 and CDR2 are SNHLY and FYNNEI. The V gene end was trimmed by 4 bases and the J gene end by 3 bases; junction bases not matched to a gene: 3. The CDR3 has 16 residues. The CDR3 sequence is CASSGTSGGFYNEQFF. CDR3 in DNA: TGTGCCAGCAGTGGGACTAGCGGGGGATTCTACAATGAGCAGTTCTTC.

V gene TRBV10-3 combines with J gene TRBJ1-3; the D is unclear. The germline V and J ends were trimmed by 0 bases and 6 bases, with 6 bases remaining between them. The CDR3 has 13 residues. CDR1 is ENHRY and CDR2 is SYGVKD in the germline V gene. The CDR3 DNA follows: TGTGCCATCAGTGAGTCGAGGGAAAACACCATATATTTT. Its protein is CAISESRENTIYF.

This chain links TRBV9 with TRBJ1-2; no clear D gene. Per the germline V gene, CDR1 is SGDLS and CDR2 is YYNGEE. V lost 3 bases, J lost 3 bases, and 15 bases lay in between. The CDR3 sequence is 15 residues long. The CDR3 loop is CASSATALGDYGYTF. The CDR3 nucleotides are TGTGCCAGCAGCGCCACAGCCCTCGGGGACTATGGCTACACCTTC.

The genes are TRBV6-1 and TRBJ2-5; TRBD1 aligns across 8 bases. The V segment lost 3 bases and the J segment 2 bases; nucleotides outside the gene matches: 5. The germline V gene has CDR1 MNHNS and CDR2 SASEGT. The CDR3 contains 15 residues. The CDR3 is CASSERDRRQETQYF. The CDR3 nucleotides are TGTGCCAGCAGTGAGCGGGACAGGCGACAAGAGACCCAGTACTTC.

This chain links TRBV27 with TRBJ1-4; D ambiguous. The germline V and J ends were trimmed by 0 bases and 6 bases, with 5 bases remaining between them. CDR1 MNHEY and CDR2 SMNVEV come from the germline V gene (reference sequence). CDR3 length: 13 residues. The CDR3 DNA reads TGTGCCAGCAGTTTATCTGGCTATGAAAAACTGTTTTTT. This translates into CASSLSGYEKLFF. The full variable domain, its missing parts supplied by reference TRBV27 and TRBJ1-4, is EAQVTQNPRYLITVTGKKLTVTCSQNMNHEYMSWYRQDPGLGLRQIYYSMNVEVTDKGDVPEGYKVSRKEKRNFPLILESPSPNQTSLYFCASSLSGYEKLFFGSGTQLSVL.

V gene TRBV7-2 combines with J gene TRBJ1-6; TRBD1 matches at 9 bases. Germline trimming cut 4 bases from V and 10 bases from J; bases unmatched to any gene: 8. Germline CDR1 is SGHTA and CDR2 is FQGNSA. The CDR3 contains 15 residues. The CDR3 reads CASSSWTGEVSPLHF. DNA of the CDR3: TGTGCCAGCAGCTCCTGGACAGGGGAGGTATCACCCCTCCACTTT.

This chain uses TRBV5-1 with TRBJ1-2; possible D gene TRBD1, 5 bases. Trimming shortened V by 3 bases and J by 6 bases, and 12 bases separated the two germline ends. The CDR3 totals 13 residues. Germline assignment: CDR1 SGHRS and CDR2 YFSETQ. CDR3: CASSYPGEDGYTF. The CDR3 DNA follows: TGCGCCAGCAGCTATCCGGGGGAAGATGGCTACACCTTC.

CDR3 residues: CASSSLSGGTETQYF. The CDR3 DNA reads TGTGCCAGTAGTAGTTTATCGGGAGGGACGGAGACCCAGTACTTC. This chain links TRBV19 with TRBJ2-5; 8 bases fit TRBD2. Looked up from germline, CDR1 is LNHDA and CDR2 is SQIVND (reference sequence). The CDR3 covers 15 residues. Trimming cost V 4 bases and J 5 bases; bases outside gene matches: 9.

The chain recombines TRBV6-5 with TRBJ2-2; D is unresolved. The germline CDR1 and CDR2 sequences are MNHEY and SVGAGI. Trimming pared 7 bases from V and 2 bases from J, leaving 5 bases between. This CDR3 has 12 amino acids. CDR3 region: CASKTNTGELFF. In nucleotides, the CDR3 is TGTGCCAGCAAAACTAACACCGGGGAGCTGTTTTTT.

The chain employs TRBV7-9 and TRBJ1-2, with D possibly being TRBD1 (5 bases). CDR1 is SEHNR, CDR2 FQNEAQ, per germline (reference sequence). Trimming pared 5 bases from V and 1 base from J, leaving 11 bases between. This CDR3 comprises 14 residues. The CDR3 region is CASSPPGDNYGYTF. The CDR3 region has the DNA TGTGCCAGCAGCCCCCCGGGGGATAACTATGGCTACACCTTC.

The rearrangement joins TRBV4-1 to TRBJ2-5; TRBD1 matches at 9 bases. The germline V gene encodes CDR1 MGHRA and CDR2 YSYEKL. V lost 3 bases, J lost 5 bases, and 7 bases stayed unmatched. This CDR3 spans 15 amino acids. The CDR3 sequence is CASSQGDRVGETQYF. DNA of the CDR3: TGCGCCAGCAGCCAGGGGGACAGGGTCGGGGAGACCCAGTACTTC.

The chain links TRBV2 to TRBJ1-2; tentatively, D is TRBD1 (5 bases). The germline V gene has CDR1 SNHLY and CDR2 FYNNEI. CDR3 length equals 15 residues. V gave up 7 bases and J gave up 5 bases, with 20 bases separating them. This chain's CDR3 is CASIQSGDGTYGYTF. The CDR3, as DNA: TGTGCCAGCATTCAATCGGGGGACGGAACTTATGGCTACACCTTC.

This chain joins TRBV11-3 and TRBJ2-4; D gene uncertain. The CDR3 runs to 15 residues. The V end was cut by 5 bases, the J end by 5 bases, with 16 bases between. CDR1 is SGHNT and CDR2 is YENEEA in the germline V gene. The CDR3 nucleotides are TGTGCCAGCAGCCCGGCTAGTTTATCCCAAAACATTCAGTACTTC. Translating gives CASSPASLSQNIQYF.

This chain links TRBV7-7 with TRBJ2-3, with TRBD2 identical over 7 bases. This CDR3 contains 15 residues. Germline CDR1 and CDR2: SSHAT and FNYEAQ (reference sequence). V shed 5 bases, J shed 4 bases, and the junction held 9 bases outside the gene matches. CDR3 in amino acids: CASSGGRAPSDTQYF. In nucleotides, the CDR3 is TGTGCCAGCAGCGGGGGGAGGGCCCCCTCAGATACGCAGTATTTT.

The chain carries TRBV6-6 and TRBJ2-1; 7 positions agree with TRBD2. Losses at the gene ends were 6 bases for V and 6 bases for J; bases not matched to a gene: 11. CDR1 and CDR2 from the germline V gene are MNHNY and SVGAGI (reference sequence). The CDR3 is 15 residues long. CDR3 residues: CASSERGTPGNEQFF. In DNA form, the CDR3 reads TGTGCCAGCAGCGAGCGGGGAACCCCCGGCAATGAGCAGTTCTTC.

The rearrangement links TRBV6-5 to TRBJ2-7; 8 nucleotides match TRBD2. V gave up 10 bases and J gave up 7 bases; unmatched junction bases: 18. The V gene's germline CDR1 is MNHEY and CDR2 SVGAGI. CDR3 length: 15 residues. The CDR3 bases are TGTGCCACCTCAGTGTCACTAGCGGCCCATGGAGAGCAGTACTTC. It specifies CATSVSLAAHGEQYF.

CDR3 residues: CASSPSAGGFPRELFF. DNA for the CDR3: TGTGCCAGCAGCCCGTCAGCGGGGGGGTTCCCAAGGGAGCTGTTTTTT. The rearrangement uses TRBV14 and TRBJ2-2; 10 positions agree with TRBD2. The germline V gene has CDR1 SGHDN and CDR2 FVKESK. The J segment lost 9 bases and the V segment lost 4 bases, leaving 11 bases of the junction unmatched. This CDR3 spans 16 amino acids.